This T cell receptor (beta chain) derives from a study of siplizumab effects on memory and regulatory T cells. Points from the study as a whole: Memory cells that were CD4+ and unstimulated gave rise to alloreactive sequences, which siplizumab significantly reduced. Left unconfirmed was the suppressive function of proliferating Tregs from siplizumab cultures. Sequences below about 10^-5 frequency were poorly captured, and few alloreactive clones mapped to unstimulated subsets. Naive-or-memory phenotypes were unassignable for roughly 80-96% of proliferating CD4+ or CD8+ clones.

Comments on this clone: The antigen is undetermined.

The V and J ends lost 1 base and 3 bases, in that order; junction bases with no gene match: 8. This CDR3 is built from 17 residues. Germline V gives CDR1 LNHDA, CDR2 SQIVND (reference sequence). The table came from immunoSEQ multiplex PCR; TCRdb's copy has only in-frame clones and leaves some out. The table shows around 95,000 clones, with more than 90% occurring only once. The chain combines TRBV19 with TRBJ1-4; 7 bases map to TRBD1. The source is a human donor in good health. Source material: CD4+ T cells sorted from blood. The CDR3 sequence: CASSIARTGFANEKLFF. The CDR3 region has the DNA TGTGCCAGTAGTATAGCTAGGACAGGATTCGCTAATGAAAAACTGTTTTTT.